This T cell receptor beta chain appears in the sequencing data of a study of T cell responses to AZD1222 COVID-19 vaccine. The CDR3 is 13 residues long. The germline gives CDR1 SGHNT, CDR2 YYREEE (reference sequence). Trimming removed 3 bases at V and 6 bases at J, with 12 bases between. The protocol was immunoSEQ multiplex PCR, while the TCRdb copy is restricted to in-frame clones and leaves out a portion. Of 100,000 to 150,000 clones in the sample, around 90% were seen once. The TCR was taken from an adult who received the AZD1222 COVID-19 vaccine. This sequence joins TRBV5-4 and TRBJ1-1, with a tentative D call TRBD1 (5 bases). Sample: peripheral blood, taken 28 days after the second AZD1222 dose. In DNA form, the CDR3 reads TGTGCCAGCAGCTCTAGGGGAGTTCCTGAAGCTTTCTTT. Encoded protein: CASSSRGVPEAFF. The complete variable domain, with remaining parts taken from reference TRBV5-4 and TRBJ1-1, reads ETGVTQSPTHLIKTRGQQVTLRCSSQSGHNTVSWYQQALGQGPQFIFQYYREEENGRGNFPPRFSGLQFPNYSSELNVNALELDDSALYLCASSSRGVPEAFFGQGTRLTVV.